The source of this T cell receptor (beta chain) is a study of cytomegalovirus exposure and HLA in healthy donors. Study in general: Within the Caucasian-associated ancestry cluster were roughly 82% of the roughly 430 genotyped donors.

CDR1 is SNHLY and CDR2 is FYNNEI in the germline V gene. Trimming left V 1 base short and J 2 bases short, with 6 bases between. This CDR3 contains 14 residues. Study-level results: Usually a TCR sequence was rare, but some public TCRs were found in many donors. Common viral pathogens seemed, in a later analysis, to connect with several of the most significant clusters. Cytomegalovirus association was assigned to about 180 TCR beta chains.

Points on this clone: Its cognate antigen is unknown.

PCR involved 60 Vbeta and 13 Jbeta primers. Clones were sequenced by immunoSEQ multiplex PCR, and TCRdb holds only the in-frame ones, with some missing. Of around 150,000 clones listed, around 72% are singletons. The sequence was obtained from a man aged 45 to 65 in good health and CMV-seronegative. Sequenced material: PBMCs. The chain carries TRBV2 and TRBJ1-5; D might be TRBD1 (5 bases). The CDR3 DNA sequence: TGTGCCAGCAGTGAAGTCAGGGGCAATCAGCCCCAGCATTTT. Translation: CASSEVRGNQPQHF.